A single sample is the source of the 6 T cell receptor beta chains below, sequenced in a study of blood T cell repertoires in COVID-19. Clones were sequenced by immunoSEQ multiplex PCR, and TCRdb holds only the in-frame ones, with some missing. Of about 60,000 clones listed, roughly 88% are singletons. The sequencing sample was made of peripheral blood. The receptors derive from a woman of 80 years or more with active COVID-19.

The V call is TRBV4-1, the J call TRBJ1-3; D remains ambiguous. Germline V gene lookup returns CDR1 MGHRA and CDR2 YSYEKL. The CDR3 consists of 14 residues. V lost 3 bases to trimming and J lost 5 bases, with 11 bases between them. The chain's CDR3 is CASSQAVSRNTIYF. The CDR3 nucleotides are TGCGCCAGCAGCCAGGCAGTTTCTCGAAACACCATATATTTT.

The chain employs TRBV11-3 and TRBJ2-7, with a possible D match to TRBD1 (6 bases). The CDR3 runs 13 residues. Germline lookup yields CDR1 SGHNT and CDR2 YENEEA. With 3 bases removed from V and 6 bases from J, the gap between germline ends came to 12 bases. The CDR3 sequence: CASSFNRASEQYF. The CDR3, as DNA: TGTGCCAGCAGCTTCAACAGGGCCAGCGAGCAGTACTTC.

CDR3 residues: CATKGLAGPRETQYF. The CDR3 DNA reads TGTGCCACCAAAGGACTAGCGGGGCCAAGGGAGACCCAGTACTTC. This sequence joins TRBV27 and TRBJ2-5; 12 bases match TRBD2. This CDR3 region has 15 residues. Per the germline V gene, CDR1 is MNHEY and CDR2 is SMNVEV (reference sequence). V trimming: 10 bases; J trimming: 5 bases; junction bases outside the gene matches: 11.

This rearrangement joins TRBV6-5 to TRBJ1-1; 7 positions agree with TRBD1. After removal of 10 bases from V and 5 bases from J, the junction contained 4 bases not matched to a gene. CDR1 and CDR2 (germline): MNHEY, SVGAGI. There are 11 residues in the CDR3. The CDR3 DNA reads TGTGCCACCTCGACAGGGACTGAAGCTTTCTTT. It yields the protein CATSTGTEAFF.

The chain employs TRBV7-8 and TRBJ2-7; 9 bases are shared with TRBD2. J lost 3 bases, V lost 7 bases, and 10 bases had no gene match. Germline V gene sequence: CDR1 SGHVS, CDR2 FQNEAQ. The CDR3 length is 15 residues. The CDR3 DNA reads as TGTGCCAGCACCATTAGCGGGAGTGGGATCTACGAGCAGTACTTC. Translation gives CASTISGSGIYEQYF.

This clone turned up a few times. The chain has TRBV11-2 and TRBJ2-1, with D uncertain. Germline V gene data show CDR1 as SGHAT and CDR2 as FQNNGV. The CDR3 has 15 amino acids. Trimming left V 2 bases short and J 0 bases short, with 8 bases between. CDR3 protein: CASSLLMSSYNEQFF. CDR3 in DNA: TGTGCCAGCAGCTTACTTATGAGCTCCTACAATGAGCAGTTCTTC.